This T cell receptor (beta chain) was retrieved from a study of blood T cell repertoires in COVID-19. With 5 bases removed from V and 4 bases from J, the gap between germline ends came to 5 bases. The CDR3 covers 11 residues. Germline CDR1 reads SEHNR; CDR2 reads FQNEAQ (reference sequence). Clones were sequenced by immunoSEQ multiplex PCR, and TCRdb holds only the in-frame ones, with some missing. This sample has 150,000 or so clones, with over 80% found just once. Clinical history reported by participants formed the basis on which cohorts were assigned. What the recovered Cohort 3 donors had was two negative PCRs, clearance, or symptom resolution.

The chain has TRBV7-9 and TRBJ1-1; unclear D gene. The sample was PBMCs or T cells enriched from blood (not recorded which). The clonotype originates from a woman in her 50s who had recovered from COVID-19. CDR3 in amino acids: CASSPRTEAFF. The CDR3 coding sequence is TGTGCCAGCAGCCCCCGCACTGAAGCTTTCTTT.